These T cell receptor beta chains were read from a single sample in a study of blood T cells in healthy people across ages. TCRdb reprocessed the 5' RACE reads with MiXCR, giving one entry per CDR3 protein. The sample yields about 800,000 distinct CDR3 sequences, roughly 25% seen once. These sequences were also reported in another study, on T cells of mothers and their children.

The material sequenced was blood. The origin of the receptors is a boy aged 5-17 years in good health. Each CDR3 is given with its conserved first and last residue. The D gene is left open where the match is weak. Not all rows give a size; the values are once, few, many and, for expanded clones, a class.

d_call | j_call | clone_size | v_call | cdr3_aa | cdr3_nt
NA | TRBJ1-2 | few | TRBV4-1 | CASSQARGDGYTF | TGCGCCAGCAGCCAAGCGAGAGGGGATGGCTACACCTTC
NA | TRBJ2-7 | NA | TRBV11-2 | CASSLGSVQYYEQYF | TGTGCCAGCAGCTTAGGATCCGTACAGTACTACGAGCAGTACTTC
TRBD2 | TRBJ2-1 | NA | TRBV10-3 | CAISEGNPGTSGRALPSSYNEQFF | TGTGCCATCAGTGAGGGCAACCCCGGGACTAGCGGGAGGGCCCTCCCGAGCTCCTACAATGAGCAGTTCTTC
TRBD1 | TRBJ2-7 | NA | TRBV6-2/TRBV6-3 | CASSYSKARGSYEQYF | TGTGCCAGCAGTTACTCGAAGGCCAGGGGGTCCTACGAGCAGTACTTC
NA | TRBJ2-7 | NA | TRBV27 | CASSLPLRLWYEQYF | TGTGCCAGCAGTTTACCACTAAGACTGTGGTACGAGCAGTACTTC
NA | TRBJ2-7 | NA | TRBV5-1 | CASSLEGLDYEQYF | TGCGCCAGCAGCTTGGAAGGGCTGGACTACGAGCAGTACTTC
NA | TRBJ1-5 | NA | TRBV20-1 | CSARQGSQPQHF | TGCAGTGCTAGACAGGGGTCTCAGCCCCAGCATTTT
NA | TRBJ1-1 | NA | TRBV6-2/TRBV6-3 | CASGLAEAFF | TGTGCCAGCGGGCTGGCTGAAGCTTTCTTT
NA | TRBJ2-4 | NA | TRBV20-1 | CSAYRDPENIQYF | TGCAGTGCTTACCGGGACCCTGAGAACATTCAGTACTTC
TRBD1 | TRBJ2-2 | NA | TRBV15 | CATSSRSRDRGTGELFF | TGTGCCACCAGTTCGAGATCCCGGGACAGGGGCACCGGGGAGCTGTTTTTT
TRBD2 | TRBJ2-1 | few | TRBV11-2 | CASSPGLAGIKSGNEQFF | TGTGCCAGCAGCCCAGGACTAGCGGGGATCAAGAGCGGAAATGAGCAGTTCTTC
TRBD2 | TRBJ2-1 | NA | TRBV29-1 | CSVASAGDSYNEQFF | TGCAGCGTTGCCTCAGCGGGAGATTCCTACAATGAGCAGTTCTTC
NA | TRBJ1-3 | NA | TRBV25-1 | CASSDWQGKGNTIYF | TGTGCCAGCAGTGATTGGCAGGGGAAGGGAAACACCATATATTTT
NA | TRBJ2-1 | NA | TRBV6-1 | CASSEVDFSYNEQFF | TGTGCCAGCAGTGAGGTAGACTTCTCCTACAATGAGCAGTTCTTC
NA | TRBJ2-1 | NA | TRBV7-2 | CASSLRLAPHEQFF | TGTGCCAGCAGCTTGCGGCTAGCCCCACATGAGCAGTTCTTC
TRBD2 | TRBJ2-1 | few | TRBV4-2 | CASSQTTSEGLYNEQFF | TGTGCCAGCAGCCAAACCACTAGCGAGGGACTATACAATGAGCAGTTCTTC
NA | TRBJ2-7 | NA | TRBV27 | CASSRLTEPPYEQYF | TGTGCCAGCAGTAGGTTGACAGAACCTCCCTACGAGCAGTACTTC
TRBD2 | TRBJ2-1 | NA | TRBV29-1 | CSVPMRGGMDERFF | TGCAGCGTTCCTATGCGGGGGGGCATGGATGAGCGGTTCTTC
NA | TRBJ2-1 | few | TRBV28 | CASSLYTEPTGNEQFF | TGTGCCAGCAGTTTATATACAGAGCCTACAGGCAATGAGCAGTTCTTC
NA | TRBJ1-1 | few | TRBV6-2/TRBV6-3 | CASSPDRRGTEAFF | TGTGCCAGCAGCCCAGACAGGCGTGGGACTGAAGCTTTCTTT
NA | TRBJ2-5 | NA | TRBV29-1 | CSVEGWAEETQYF | TGCAGCGTTGAAGGTTGGGCAGAAGAGACCCAGTACTTC
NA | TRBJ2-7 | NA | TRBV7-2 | CASSLVLAEMNEQYF | TGTGCCAGCAGCTTAGTCCTAGCAGAAATGAACGAGCAGTACTTC
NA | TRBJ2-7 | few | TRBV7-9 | CASGLSDSSYEQYF | TGTGCCAGCGGGTTGTCGGACAGCTCCTACGAGCAGTACTTC
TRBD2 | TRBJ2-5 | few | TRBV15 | CATSTDPPLAGPVETQYF | TGTGCCACCAGCACCGACCCCCCCCTAGCGGGACCCGTGGAGACCCAGTACTTC
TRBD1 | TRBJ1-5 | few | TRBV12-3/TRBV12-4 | CASSGGQGATQPQHF | TGTGCCAGCAGTGGGGGACAGGGGGCGACTCAGCCCCAGCATTTT
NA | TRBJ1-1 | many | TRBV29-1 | CSVEGRMNTEAFF | TGCAGCGTTGAAGGGCGGATGAACACTGAAGCTTTCTTT
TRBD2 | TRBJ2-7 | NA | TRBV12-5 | CATERELVAYEQYF | TGTGCTACCGAGCGGGAGCTTGTCGCCTACGAGCAGTACTTC
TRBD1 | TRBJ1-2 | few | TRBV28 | CASRPGTANYGYTF | TGTGCCAGCAGGCCCGGGACAGCTAACTATGGCTACACCTTC
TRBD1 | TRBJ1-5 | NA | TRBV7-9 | CASSPPADRGHNQPQHF | TGTGCCAGCAGCCCCCCGGCGGACAGGGGGCATAATCAGCCCCAGCATTTT
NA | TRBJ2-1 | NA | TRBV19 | CASGSLAEQFF | TGTGCCAGCGGATCCCTGGCGGAGCAGTTCTTC
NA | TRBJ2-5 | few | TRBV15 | CATSRDVGGWETQYF | TGTGCCACCAGCAGAGACGTCGGCGGGTGGGAGACCCAGTACTTC
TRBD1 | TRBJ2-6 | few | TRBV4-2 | CASSRQGQGDFGANVLTF | TGTGCCAGCAGCCGTCAGGGACAGGGGGACTTTGGGGCCAACGTCCTGACTTTC
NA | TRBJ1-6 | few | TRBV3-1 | CASSPQPASSYNSPLHF | TGTGCCAGCAGCCCTCAGCCAGCGAGCTCCTATAATTCACCCCTCCACTTT
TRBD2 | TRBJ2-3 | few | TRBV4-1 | CASSQDGTSGSTDTQYF | TGCGCCAGCAGCCAAGATGGGACTAGCGGTAGCACAGATACGCAGTATTTT
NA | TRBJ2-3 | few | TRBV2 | CASSRAPIPGSTDTQYF | TGTGCCAGCAGTAGAGCCCCGATTCCAGGAAGCACAGATACGCAGTATTTT
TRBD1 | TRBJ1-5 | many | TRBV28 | CASSWTGELNQPQHF | TGTGCCAGCAGTTGGACAGGGGAACTCAATCAGCCCCAGCATTTT
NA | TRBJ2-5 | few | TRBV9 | CASSVRDQETQYF | TGTGCCAGCAGCGTGAGGGATCAAGAGACCCAGTACTTC
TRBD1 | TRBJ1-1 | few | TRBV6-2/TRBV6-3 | CASRDRGRVVTEAFF | TGTGCCAGCAGGGACAGGGGGCGAGTGGTCACTGAAGCTTTCTTT
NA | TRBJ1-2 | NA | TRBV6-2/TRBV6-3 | CASRPKARQEGYTF | TGTGCCAGCAGGCCAAAGGCTCGCCAGGAAGGCTACACCTTC
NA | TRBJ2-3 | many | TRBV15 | CATSLDGVITDTQYF | TGTGCCACCAGCCTAGATGGAGTAATCACAGATACGCAGTATTTT
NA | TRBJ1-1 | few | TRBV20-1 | CSADARQGKTEAFF | TGCAGTGCGGATGCTCGGCAGGGCAAGACTGAAGCTTTCTTT
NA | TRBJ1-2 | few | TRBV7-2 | CASSAGQTFGGYTF | TGTGCCAGCAGCGCCGGACAGACCTTTGGTGGCTACACCTTC
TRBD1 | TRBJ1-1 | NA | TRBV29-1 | CSAKTGGTEAFF | TGCAGCGCAAAGACAGGGGGGACTGAAGCTTTCTTT
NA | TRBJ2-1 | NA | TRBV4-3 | CASSQDLRGSYNEQFF | TGCGCCAGCAGCCAAGATCTGCGGGGCTCCTACAATGAGCAGTTCTTC
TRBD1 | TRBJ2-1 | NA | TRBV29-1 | CSVRQGPYNEQFF | TGCAGCGTCCGACAGGGGCCCTACAATGAGCAGTTCTTC
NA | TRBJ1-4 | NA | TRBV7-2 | CASSLEVVGFDEKLFF | TGTGCCAGCAGCTTAGAAGTGGTCGGATTCGATGAAAAACTGTTTTTT
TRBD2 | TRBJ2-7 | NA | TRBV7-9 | CASSFGLAVTYEQYF | TGTGCCAGCAGCTTCGGACTAGCGGTTACCTACGAGCAGTACTTC
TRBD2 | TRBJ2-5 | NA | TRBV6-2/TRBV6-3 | CASSYSGGTSGRAGETQYF | TGTGCCAGCAGTTACTCGGGCGGGACTAGCGGGAGGGCTGGAGAGACCCAGTACTTC
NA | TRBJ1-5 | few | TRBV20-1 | CSAWGSNQPQHF | TGCAGTGCCTGGGGTAGCAATCAGCCCCAGCATTTT
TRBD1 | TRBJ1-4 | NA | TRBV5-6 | CASSATGAEKLFF | TGTGCCAGCAGCGCCACAGGGGCTGAAAAACTGTTTTTT
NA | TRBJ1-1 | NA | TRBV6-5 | CASQGSTEAFF | TGTGCCAGTCAGGGATCCACTGAAGCTTTCTTT
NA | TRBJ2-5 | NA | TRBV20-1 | CSARVLPKETQYF | TGCAGTGCTAGAGTTCTGCCTAAAGAGACCCAGTACTTC
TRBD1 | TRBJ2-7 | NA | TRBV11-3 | CANSKEAAGQGPTYEQYF | TGTGCCAACAGCAAGGAGGCGGCGGGACAGGGCCCTACCTACGAGCAGTACTTC